The following is a TCR beta chain sequence with its context. These data come from a study of blood T cells in healthy people across ages. Primers used in a second PCR of roughly 6 to 11 cycles were a sample-barcoded 5' primer and a J-beta primer mix. TCRdb independently ran MiXCR on the 5' RACE reads; one entry per CDR3 protein. This sample has approximately 690,000 distinct CDR3 sequences, with around 38% found just once. The CDR3 consists of 19 residues. Germline V lookup: CDR1 MGHDK, CDR2 SYGVNS. The chain has TRBV25-1 and TRBJ2-5, with D perhaps TRBD2 (6 bases). The DNA end is a closer match to TRBJ2-1, so the J assignment may be wrong. The source is a man older than 75 in good health. Material: blood. The CDR3 protein is CASSEPIRRGGHPRETQFF. The CDR3 DNA is TGTGCCAGCAGTGAGCCGATCCGGAGGGGTGGGCACCCAAGAGAGACCCAGTTCTTC.